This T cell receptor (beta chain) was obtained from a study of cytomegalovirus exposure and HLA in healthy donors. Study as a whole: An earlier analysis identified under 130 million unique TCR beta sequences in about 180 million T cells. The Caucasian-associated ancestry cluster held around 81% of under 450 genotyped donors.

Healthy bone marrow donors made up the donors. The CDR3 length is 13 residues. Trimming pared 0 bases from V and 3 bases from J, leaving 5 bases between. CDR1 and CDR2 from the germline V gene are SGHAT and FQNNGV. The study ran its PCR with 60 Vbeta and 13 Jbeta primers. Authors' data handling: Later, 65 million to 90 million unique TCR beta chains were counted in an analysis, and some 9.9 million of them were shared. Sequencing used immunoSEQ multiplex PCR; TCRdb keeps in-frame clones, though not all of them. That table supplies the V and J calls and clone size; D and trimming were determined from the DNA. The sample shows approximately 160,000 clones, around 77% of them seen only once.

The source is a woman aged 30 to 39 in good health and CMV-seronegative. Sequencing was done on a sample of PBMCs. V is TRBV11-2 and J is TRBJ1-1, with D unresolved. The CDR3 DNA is TGTGCCAGCAGCTTAGAACGGGACACTGAAGCTTTCTTT. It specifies CASSLERDTEAFF.